This T cell receptor beta chain was recorded in a study of blood T cell repertoires in COVID-19 (dated by TCRdb to 2020 to 2022). Broadly, across the study: Collaborator samples came from the United States, Italy and Spain and covered acute and convalescent phases of COVID-19. The material from the prospective study consisted of cDNA or gDNA derived from T cells, B-cell-depleted T cells, or PBMCs. The dataset comprised deeply sampled blood TCRbeta repertoires from subjects exposed to, actively infected with, or recovered from COVID-19. The repertoires were released in a freely available public database intended as a resource for research on the immune response to SARS-CoV-2. The samples were drawn from two sources: the first 160 participants of the ongoing ImmuneRACE study, and 1,200 or so subjects contributed by 6 global collaborators. The sample metadata nearly always contained a de-identified subject ID, COVID-19 status, age in years and sex. Where available, HLA class I and class II types were obtained from metadata supplied by the sample provider rather than from assay-based typing. The study at large found these results: Clinical and demographic metadata were provided uncurated, with the amount varying by source and participant.

Notes on this clone: What this receptor recognizes is not known. Base qualities are not at hand, and no much larger clone is one base apart.

The immunoSEQ Assay, a bias-controlled multiplex PCR, was used to amplify TCRbeta CDR3 regions from genomic DNA. As for how the authors treated the data: Within the assay, amplification of reference gene primers was used to estimate how many nucleated cells each sample contained. To quantify the absolute abundance of each unique TCRbeta CDR3 rearrangement, sequence reads were collapsed and filtered. For each sample, productive Simpson clonality was calculated by taking the square root of Simpson's diversity index across productive rearrangements. The source is immuneACCESS, and TCRdb retained only in-frame sequences with V and J called. Part of the clones is not carried over; for the studies checked, unresolved V genes explain less than half of this, and the remainder is unexplained. That table is the source of V, J and clone size, and D and trimming were worked out from the DNA. For this sample there are more than 150,000 clones; approximately 80% appear just once. Clones ranked in the top ten supply about 11% of the sample.

Its CDR3 holds 13 amino acids, cysteine through phenylalanine. The DNA shown is the 39-base CDR3, in frame from base 1. Relative to germline, V is 11 bases shorter and J is 0 bases shorter, with 10 bases between their ends. Participants in the prospective study were enrolled through a virtual design, were aged about 18 to 90 years, and lived in approximately 25 United States geographic areas. Cohort assignment in the prospective study relied on participant-reported clinical history from a screening survey and a study questionnaire. Recovered participants in ImmuneRACE Cohort 3 were defined by two consecutive negative NP/OP PCR tests, clearance by a healthcare professional, or resolution of symptoms. Each participant in the prospective study had whole blood, serum and a nasopharyngeal or oropharyngeal swab collected by mobile phlebotomists. Over an approximately 2-month period, participants in the prospective study had the option of providing additional blood draws and questionnaires. Prospective study blood samples were shipped either frozen or at room temperature before DNA extraction.

Material for sequencing was PBMCs or T cells enriched from blood (not recorded which). The sequence was collected from a man aged 40-49 years who had recovered from COVID-19. Recombination connected TRBV12-3 or TRBV12-4 to TRBJ1-4; the D gene is unclear. The nucleotides are TGTGCCGTCCGGGTTGCAACTAATGAAAAACTGTTTTTT. The encoded protein is CAVRVATNEKLFF.